This T cell receptor (beta chain) was retrieved from a study of T cell responses to AZD1222 COVID-19 vaccine. Germline lookup yields CDR1 LGHDT and CDR2 YNNKEL (reference sequence). J was trimmed by 5 bases and V by 4 bases; bases with no gene match: 8. This CDR3 is 15 amino acids long. Generated by immunoSEQ multiplex PCR, the TCRdb table keeps only in-frame clones and is missing some. This sample yields more than 100,000 clones, of which 80% to 90% are seen a single time; roughly 22% belongs to the top ten. Study-wide results and caveats: Repertoire sampling happened only post peak T cell response. CD4 TCRs covered the whole spike, strongest at regions 160-218 and 743-854.

This clone was detected once. Its specificity is not known. This specimen was peripheral blood, taken on day 0 of AZD1222 vaccination. The sequence came from an adult in good health. V is TRBV3-1 (or the pseudogene TRBV3-2) and J is TRBJ2-7; 10 nucleotides agree with TRBD2. The CDR3 DNA reads as TGTGCCAGCAGCCCCCCCCGAGCGGGAGGGAACGAGCAGTACTTC. This sequence encodes CASSPPRAGGNEQYF.